Sequencing of this T cell receptor beta chain was carried out in a study of Ad26.COV2.S vaccination and SARS-CoV-2 variants. Germline CDR1 and CDR2: SGDLS and YYNGEE. The CDR3 runs to 14 residues. Trimming pared 2 bases from V and 1 base from J, leaving 9 bases between. Only in-frame clones appear in the TCRdb table, and some are missing; sequencing was by immunoSEQ multiplex PCR. The table includes 180,000 or so clones, approximately 90% detected once. About this clone itself: Its antigen is undetermined.

Study-wide results and caveats: Vaccinees reportedly had broad spike-specific CD8+ and CD4+ T cell responses. Similar non-spike TCR breadth was observed in recipients of vaccine and of placebo. The placebo group had lower spike-specific TCR breadth than the vaccine recipients did.

This rearrangement joins TRBV9 to TRBJ1-1; D is ambiguous. The TCR was taken from a human donor who had recovered from COVID-19. Sequenced material: peripheral blood, taken after recovery from COVID-19. The DNA for the CDR3 is TGTGCCAGCAGCGTGAGGGCAGGGAACACTGAAGCTTTCTTT. This codes for CASSVRAGNTEAFF. The variable domain in full, completed from reference TRBV9 and TRBJ1-1, reads DSGVTQTPKHLITATGQRVTLRCSPRSGDLSVYWYQQSLDQGLQFLIQYYNGEERAKGNILERFSAQQFPDLHSELNLSSLELGDSALYFCASSVRAGNTEAFFGQGTRLTVV.